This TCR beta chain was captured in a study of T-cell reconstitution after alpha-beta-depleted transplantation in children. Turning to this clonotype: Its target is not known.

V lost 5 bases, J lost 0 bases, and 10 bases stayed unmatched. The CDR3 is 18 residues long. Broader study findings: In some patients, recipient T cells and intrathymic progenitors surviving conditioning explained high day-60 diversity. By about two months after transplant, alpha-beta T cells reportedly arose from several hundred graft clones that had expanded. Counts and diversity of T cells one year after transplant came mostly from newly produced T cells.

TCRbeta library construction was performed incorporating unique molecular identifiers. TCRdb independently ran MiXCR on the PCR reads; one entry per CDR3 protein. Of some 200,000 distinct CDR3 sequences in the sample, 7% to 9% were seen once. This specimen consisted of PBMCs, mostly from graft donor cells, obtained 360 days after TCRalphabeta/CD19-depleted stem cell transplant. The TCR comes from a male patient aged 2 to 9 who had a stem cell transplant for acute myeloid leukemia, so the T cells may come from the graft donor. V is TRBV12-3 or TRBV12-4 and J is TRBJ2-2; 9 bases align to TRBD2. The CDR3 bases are TGTGCCAGCAGTCCTACATGGGGACTAGCTGCGAACACCGGGGAGCTGTTTTTT. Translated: CASSPTWGLAANTGELFF.